Below, one TCR beta chain is given with its context. Noted time point: pretreatment peripheral blood. The sample comes from a study of PD-L1 blockade in urothelial cancer. Profiled with immunoSEQ multiplex PCR; TCRdb holds only in-frame clones, not every one. Of tens of thousands of clones in the sample, roughly 85% were seen once. V was clipped by 2 bases and J by 1 base, with 5 bases between them. This CDR3 is 13 amino acids long. CDR1 is SGHDN, CDR2 FVKESK, per germline. This specimen was PBMCs, taken around atezolizumab (anti-PD-L1) treatment. The receptor's source is a woman aged 60-75 years with urothelial cancer. The chain couples TRBV14 to TRBJ2-5; D uncertain. The CDR3 coding sequence is TGTGCCAGCAGCCAAAATCTCCAAGAGACCCAGTACTTC. This gives the protein CASSQNLQETQYF.